The rows below give T cell receptor beta chains drawn from one sample of a study of cytomegalovirus exposure and HLA in healthy donors. Libraries were prepared by immunoSEQ multiplex PCR; TCRdb keeps only in-frame clonotypes and omits some of them. The table has about 140,000 clones, over 80% seen once. Sample: PBMCs. The origin of the receptors is a man aged 40-49 years in good health and CMV-seronegative. Both conserved end residues are part of each CDR3. Each record gives: CDR3 protein, CDR3 DNA, V gene, clone size, D gene, J gene. A D gene is named only where the DNA matches it firmly. Rows may omit the clone size; those that give it use once, few, many or a size class.

CDR3 protein: CASSNRAFPWNEQFF; CDR3 DNA: TGTGCCAGCAGCAACAGGGCCTTCCCCTGGAATGAGCAGTTCTTC; V gene: TRBV21-1; clone size: few; D gene: .; J gene: TRBJ2-1
CDR3 protein: CASRTDRGSGEQFF; CDR3 DNA: TGTGCCAGCAGAACGGACAGGGGATCGGGTGAGCAGTTCTTC; V gene: TRBV7-9; clone size: .; D gene: TRBD1; J gene: TRBJ2-1
CDR3 protein: CASSLGIAQGEQYF; CDR3 DNA: TGTGCCAGCAGCCTTGGAATAGCTCAAGGTGAGCAGTACTTC; V gene: TRBV9; clone size: .; D gene: .; J gene: TRBJ2-7
CDR3 protein: CASRGGQASYNEQFF; CDR3 DNA: TGTGCCAGCAGGGGGGGACAGGCGTCCTACAATGAGCAGTTCTTC; V gene: TRBV2; clone size: .; D gene: TRBD1; J gene: TRBJ2-1
CDR3 protein: CASSLGWGIRVTEAFF; CDR3 DNA: TGTGCCAGCAGCTTGGGATGGGGCATCCGAGTAACTGAAGCTTTCTTT; V gene: TRBV5-5; clone size: .; D gene: .; J gene: TRBJ1-1
CDR3 protein: CASSFKGTGELFF; CDR3 DNA: TGTGCCAGCAGCTTCAAGGGGACCGGGGAGCTGTTTTTT; V gene: TRBV7-2; clone size: .; D gene: .; J gene: TRBJ2-2
CDR3 protein: CASSLGSGTDTQYF; CDR3 DNA: TGTGCCAGCAGCTTGGGTAGCGGCACAGATACGCAGTATTTT; V gene: TRBV7-2; clone size: .; D gene: .; J gene: TRBJ2-3
CDR3 protein: CASSFLDRDYGYTF; CDR3 DNA: TGTGCCAGCAGCTTCCTAGACAGGGACTATGGCTACACCTTC; V gene: TRBV7-9; clone size: .; D gene: TRBD1; J gene: TRBJ1-2
CDR3 protein: CASSARQPSGANVLTF; CDR3 DNA: TGTGCCAGCAGCGCCCGACAGCCCTCTGGGGCCAACGTCCTGACTTTC; V gene: TRBV11-2; clone size: .; D gene: .; J gene: TRBJ2-6
CDR3 protein: CASGGSYYGYTF; CDR3 DNA: TGTGCCAGCGGGGGCAGCTACTATGGCTACACCTTC; V gene: TRBV9; clone size: medium-sized; D gene: .; J gene: TRBJ1-2
CDR3 protein: CASSELVAGASNEQFF; CDR3 DNA: TGTGCCAGCAGTGAATTGGTAGCGGGAGCCTCTAATGAGCAGTTCTTC; V gene: TRBV25-1; clone size: .; D gene: TRBD2; J gene: TRBJ2-1
CDR3 protein: CASSNTGTPALYGYTF; CDR3 DNA: TGTGCCAGTAGTAATACAGGGACCCCAGCCTTATATGGCTACACCTTC; V gene: TRBV19; clone size: .; D gene: .; J gene: TRBJ1-2
CDR3 protein: CASSLVGAPLAPNTGELFF; CDR3 DNA: TGTGCCAGCAGCTTGGTTGGGGCTCCACTAGCGCCTAACACCGGGGAGCTGTTTTTT; V gene: TRBV7-2; clone size: few; D gene: TRBD2; J gene: TRBJ2-2
CDR3 protein: CASSYETNEQFF; CDR3 DNA: TGTGCCAGCAGCTACGAGACAAATGAGCAGTTCTTC; V gene: TRBV7-2; clone size: .; D gene: .; J gene: TRBJ2-1
CDR3 protein: CASQTDTFFYNEQFF; CDR3 DNA: TGCGCCAGTCAAACGGACACGTTTTTTTACAATGAGCAGTTCTTC; V gene: TRBV4-1; clone size: .; D gene: .; J gene: TRBJ2-1
CDR3 protein: CASSSGTGGYEQYF; CDR3 DNA: TGTGCCAGCAGTTCAGGGACTGGAGGCTACGAGCAGTACTTC; V gene: TRBV27; clone size: .; D gene: .; J gene: TRBJ2-7
CDR3 protein: CASSLPPSGPYNEQFF; CDR3 DNA: TGTGCCAGCAGTTTACCCCCTAGCGGGCCCTACAATGAGCAGTTCTTC; V gene: TRBV28; clone size: .; D gene: TRBD2; J gene: TRBJ2-1
CDR3 protein: CATSRARRGEQYF; CDR3 DNA: TGTGCCACCAGCAGAGCAAGAAGGGGCGAGCAGTACTTC; V gene: TRBV15; clone size: .; D gene: .; J gene: TRBJ2-7
CDR3 protein: CASRQLPGTGGGYTF; CDR3 DNA: TGTGCCAGTAGACAACTCCCCGGGACAGGGGGGGGCTACACCTTC; V gene: TRBV19; clone size: .; D gene: TRBD1; J gene: TRBJ1-2
CDR3 protein: CATSPFRDRHYEQYF; CDR3 DNA: TGTGCCACTTCACCGTTCCGGGACAGACACTACGAGCAGTACTTC; V gene: TRBV21-1; clone size: .; D gene: .; J gene: TRBJ2-7
CDR3 protein: CASTGSEPQHF; CDR3 DNA: TGTGCCAGCACCGGGTCAGAGCCCCAGCATTTT; V gene: TRBV5-8; clone size: .; D gene: .; J gene: TRBJ1-5
CDR3 protein: CASSENLGTGYNEQFF; CDR3 DNA: TGTGCCAGCAGTGAGAACCTCGGGACAGGCTACAATGAGCAGTTCTTC; V gene: TRBV6-1; clone size: .; D gene: TRBD1; J gene: TRBJ2-1
CDR3 protein: CANSDRGGYGYTF; CDR3 DNA: TGTGCCAACTCTGACAGGGGAGGCTATGGCTACACCTTC; V gene: TRBV6-1; clone size: .; D gene: TRBD1; J gene: TRBJ1-2
CDR3 protein: CASSQDRDWDTDTQYF; CDR3 DNA: TGCGCCAGCAGCCAGGACCGGGACTGGGACACAGATACGCAGTATTTT; V gene: TRBV4-3; clone size: .; D gene: .; J gene: TRBJ2-3
CDR3 protein: CASSVTSGDGNEQFF; CDR3 DNA: TGTGCCAGCAGTGTGACTAGCGGGGACGGGAATGAGCAGTTCTTC; V gene: TRBV2; clone size: .; D gene: TRBD2; J gene: TRBJ2-1
CDR3 protein: CASSPLPGQGFGYTF; CDR3 DNA: TGTGCCAGCAGCCCCCTCCCGGGACAGGGATTTGGCTACACCTTC; V gene: TRBV7-2; clone size: .; D gene: TRBD1; J gene: TRBJ1-2
CDR3 protein: CASSARSSGRYEQYF; CDR3 DNA: TGTGCCAGCAGCGCTCGAAGTAGCGGGAGGTACGAGCAGTACTTC; V gene: TRBV13; clone size: few; D gene: TRBD2; J gene: TRBJ2-7
CDR3 protein: CASSPGGYGYTF; CDR3 DNA: TGTGCCAGCAGCCCCGGGGGTTATGGCTACACCTTC; V gene: TRBV7-2; clone size: .; D gene: .; J gene: TRBJ1-2
CDR3 protein: CASSPLSTPGTQYF; CDR3 DNA: TGTGCCAGCTCACCACTTTCTACACCGGGGACCCAGTACTTC; V gene: TRBV18; clone size: .; D gene: .; J gene: TRBJ2-5
CDR3 protein: CASSSRVSTDTQYF; CDR3 DNA: TGTGCCAGCAGCTCCAGGGTTAGCACAGATACGCAGTATTTT; V gene: TRBV7-9; clone size: .; D gene: .; J gene: TRBJ2-3
CDR3 protein: CASSPSILGATDTQYF; CDR3 DNA: TGTGCCAGCAGTCCGTCTATCTTAGGGGCCACAGATACGCAGTATTTT; V gene: TRBV28; clone size: .; D gene: .; J gene: TRBJ2-3
CDR3 protein: CASSLLTYEQYF; CDR3 DNA: TGTGCCAGCAGCTTATTAACCTACGAGCAGTACTTC; V gene: TRBV7-2; clone size: .; D gene: .; J gene: TRBJ2-7
CDR3 protein: CASSPMGQIYGYTF; CDR3 DNA: TGTGCCAGCAGTCCCATGGGGCAGATCTATGGCTACACCTTC; V gene: TRBV28; clone size: .; D gene: .; J gene: TRBJ1-2
CDR3 protein: CASSFPGQGSSYEQYF; CDR3 DNA: TGTGCCAGCAGCTTCCCGGGACAGGGAAGCTCCTACGAGCAGTACTTC; V gene: TRBV7-8; clone size: .; D gene: TRBD1; J gene: TRBJ2-7
CDR3 protein: CASSHRTGLQAFF; CDR3 DNA: TGTGCCAGCAGTCATAGGACAGGTCTGCAGGCTTTCTTT; V gene: TRBV11-3; clone size: .; D gene: TRBD1; J gene: TRBJ1-1
CDR3 protein: CASSLEEGTHEQYF; CDR3 DNA: TGCGCCAGCAGCTTGGAGGAGGGGACCCACGAGCAGTACTTC; V gene: TRBV5-1; clone size: .; D gene: .; J gene: TRBJ2-7
CDR3 protein: CSGRETGINIQYF; CDR3 DNA: TGCAGCGGCCGAGAGACAGGGATCAACATTCAGTACTTC; V gene: TRBV29-1; clone size: .; D gene: TRBD1; J gene: TRBJ2-4
CDR3 protein: CASSQDPREQYF; CDR3 DNA: TGCGCCAGCAGCCAAGACCCGAGAGAGCAGTACTTC; V gene: TRBV4-1; clone size: .; D gene: .; J gene: TRBJ2-7
CDR3 protein: CASSLGGGQDTQYF; CDR3 DNA: TGCGCCAGCAGCTTGGGAGGGGGCCAAGATACGCAGTATTTT; V gene: TRBV5-1; clone size: once; D gene: TRBD1; J gene: TRBJ2-3
CDR3 protein: CASSLVGDSNQPQHF; CDR3 DNA: TGTGCCAGCAGCTTAGTCGGAGACAGCAATCAGCCCCAGCATTTT; V gene: TRBV7-3; clone size: .; D gene: .; J gene: TRBJ1-5
CDR3 protein: CATSPVTGHNYGYTF; CDR3 DNA: TGTGCCACCAGCCCTGTGACAGGTCATAACTATGGCTACACCTTC; V gene: TRBV15; clone size: .; D gene: .; J gene: TRBJ1-2